These 26 T cell receptor beta chains came from one sample sequenced in a study of blood T cell repertoires in COVID-19. Profiling relied on immunoSEQ multiplex PCR, and the TCRdb table lists in-frame clones only, not all of them. The sample records 180,000 or so clones, approximately 85% being singletons. The sequencing sample was made of peripheral blood. The receptors were sampled from a man aged 55-75 years with acute or convalescent COVID-19.

The chain links TRBV10-3 to TRBJ2-1, with TRBD1 identical over 7 bases. The J segment lost 8 bases and the V segment lost 8 bases, leaving 12 bases of the junction unmatched. The CDR3 spans 14 residues. Per the germline V gene, CDR1 is ENHRY and CDR2 is SYGVKD. CDR3 loop: CAISTGLRRDEQFF. For the CDR3, the DNA is TGTGCCATCTCGACAGGGCTACGTCGGGATGAGCAGTTCTTC.

The rearrangement uses TRBV9 and TRBJ2-3; 11 positions match TRBD2. Trimming removed 0 bases from V and 4 bases from J; junction bases left unmatched: 1. The germline V gene has CDR1 SGDLS and CDR2 YYNGEE. The CDR3 covers 15 residues. The CDR3 reads CASSVVSGRADTQYF. CDR3 nucleotide sequence: TGTGCCAGCAGCGTAGTTAGCGGGAGGGCAGATACGCAGTATTTT. Complete variable domain (other parts from reference TRBV9 and TRBJ2-3): DSGVTQTPKHLITATGQRVTLRCSPRSGDLSVYWYQQSLDQGLQFLIQYYNGEERAKGNILERFSAQQFPDLHSELNLSSLELGDSALYFCASSVVSGRADTQYFGPGTRLTVL.

The chain uses TRBV27 and TRBJ2-1; TRBD1 aligns across 9 bases. V dropped 5 bases and J dropped 3; count of bases not matched to a gene: 8. The CDR3 contains 16 residues. Germline assignment: CDR1 MNHEY and CDR2 SMNVEV (reference sequence). The CDR3 nucleotides are TGTGCCAGCAGTCCCCCGACAGGGGGTCGCTACAATGAGCAGTTCTTC. It translates to CASSPPTGGRYNEQFF.

The chain links TRBV6-2 or TRBV6-3 to TRBJ2-3; 10 bases fit TRBD2. The J segment lost 1 base and the V segment lost 2 bases, leaving 6 bases of the junction unmatched. The CDR3 loop spans 17 amino acids. Germline CDR1 is MNHEY and CDR2 is SVGEGT. CDR3 nucleotides: TGTGCCAGCAGTTACGGTCTAGCGGGAGTCGGCACAGATACGCAGTATTTT. It translates to CASSYGLAGVGTDTQYF.

The chain joins TRBV4-1 to TRBJ2-7, with 7 bases that match TRBD1. The CDR3 has 14 residues. CDR1 is MGHRA, CDR2 YSYEKL, per germline. V gave up 0 bases and J gave up 4 bases; unmatched junction bases: 3. The CDR3 reads CASSQEFRGYEQYF. The CDR3 nucleotides are TGCGCCAGCAGCCAAGAGTTCAGGGGGTACGAGCAGTACTTC.

The chain combines TRBV27 with TRBJ2-7; no firm D call. V lost 0 bases and J 5 bases, leaving 11 bases between the germline ends. Germline V CDR1 and CDR2: MNHEY, SMNVEV (reference sequence). There are 14 residues in the CDR3. CDR3 amino acids: CASSLSQAIHEQYF. In nucleotides, the CDR3 is TGTGCCAGCAGTTTATCCCAGGCAATCCACGAGCAGTACTTC.

V and J are TRBV5-1 and TRBJ2-1, with 8 bases fitting TRBD2. The ends lost 4 bases at V and 8 bases at J; junction bases unmatched: 8. The V gene's germline CDR1 is SGHRS and CDR2 YFSETQ. This CDR3 region has 14 residues. Here the CDR3 reads CASSQSGSRDEQFF. DNA of the CDR3: TGCGCCAGCAGCCAAAGCGGGAGTAGGGATGAGCAGTTCTTC. The variable domain in full, with the rest retrieved from reference TRBV5-1 and TRBJ2-1, is KAGVTQTPRYLIKTRGQQVTLSCSPISGHRSVSWYQQTPGQGLQFLFEYFSETQRNKGNFPGRFSGRQFSNSRSEMNVSTLELGDSALYLCASSQSGSRDEQFFGPGTRLTVL.

This clone was observed a handful of times. The rearrangement joins TRBV19 to TRBJ2-2; 8 nucleotides agree with TRBD2. Germline V gene sequence: CDR1 LNHDA, CDR2 SQIVND (reference sequence). Trimming took 5 bases from V and 4 from J; bases not matched to a gene: 3. There are 14 residues in the CDR3. The CDR3 DNA reads as TGTGCCAGTAGTCAAAGCGGGAGCACCGGGGAGCTGTTTTTT. Its translation: CASSQSGSTGELFF.

J is TRBJ1-5 and V is TRBV21-1. TRBV21-1 is tagged as a pseudogene. CDR3 size: 23 residues. CDR3 nucleotide sequence: TGTGCCAGCAGCAAAGATCTACAGCCCCGGCTAGGGGAAGTAGGAGGGAGCAATCAGCCCCAGCATTTT. This translates into CASSKDLQPRLGEVGGSNQPQHF.

The V call is TRBV6-2 or TRBV6-3, the J call TRBJ2-7; TRBD1 agrees at 8 bases. Germline V gene data show CDR1 as MNHEY and CDR2 as SVGEGT. V was pared by 5 bases and J by 6 bases, with 9 bases of the junction left unmatched. The CDR3 loop spans 14 amino acids. In nucleotides, the CDR3 is TGTGCCAGCAGTACCGGGACAGGTCCTCGCGAGCAGTACTTC. This encodes CASSTGTGPREQYF.

As for this clone: Other DNA sequences in the same sample also yield this CDR3. This chain links TRBV28 with TRBJ2-2; D is unresolved. Germline CDR1 MDHEN, CDR2 SYDVKM. This CDR3 has 11 residues. V shed 8 bases and J shed 6 bases, with 7 bases lying between them. The CDR3 sequence is CASRLAGELFF. CDR3 sequence (DNA): TGTGCCAGCCGGTTGGCCGGGGAGCTGTTTTTT.

The V and J genes are TRBV3-1 (or the pseudogene TRBV3-2) and TRBJ2-2; 12 bases agree with TRBD2. The CDR3 has 16 amino acids. CDR1 and CDR2 from the germline V gene are LGHDT and YNNKEL (reference sequence). Trimming removed 1 base from V and 9 bases from J; junction bases left unmatched: 6. The chain's CDR3 is CASSQALAGGHRELFF. For the CDR3, the DNA is TGTGCCAGCAGCCAAGCACTAGCGGGAGGCCACCGGGAGCTGTTTTTT.

This chain joins TRBV19 and TRBJ1-1, with unresolved D. The CDR3 covers 13 residues. Germline values: CDR1 LNHDA, CDR2 SQIVND (reference sequence). V was pared by 3 bases and J by 5 bases, with 10 bases between. This CDR3 reads CASSMSFGTEAFF. CDR3 bases: TGTGCCAGTAGTATGTCGTTCGGGACTGAAGCTTTCTTT.

The gene calls are TRBV18 and TRBJ1-6; no definite D call. The CDR3 has 16 residues. The germline V and J ends were trimmed by 4 bases and 5 bases, with 15 bases remaining between them. Germline V CDR1 and CDR2: KGHSH, LQKENI. The CDR3 reads CASSQQQTTDNSPLHF. CDR3 DNA: TGTGCCAGCTCACAACAGCAGACGACCGATAATTCACCCCTCCACTTT. Supplemented by reference TRBV18 and TRBJ1-6, the full variable domain reads NAGVMQNPRHLVRRRGQEARLRCSPMKGHSHVYWYRQLPEEGLKFMVYLQKENIIDESGMPKERFSAEFPKEGPSILRIQQVVRGDSAAYFCASSQQQTTDNSPLHFGNGTRLTVT.

This clone occurred once. This rearrangement joins TRBV24-1 to TRBJ2-5; TRBD2 is a possible D gene (6 bases). V shed 9 bases and J shed 5 bases, with 9 bases lying between them. Germline V lookup: CDR1 KGHDR, CDR2 SFDVKD. This CDR3 comprises 11 residues. DNA of the CDR3: TGTGCCACCGGAGGGGTGGAGACCCAGTACTTC. It translates to CATGGVETQYF.

The chain joins TRBV7-8 to TRBJ1-6; D unclear. The CDR3 spans 14 residues. Germline-derived CDR1 and CDR2 are SGHVS and FQNEAQ. Trimming cost V 2 bases and J 7 bases, with 9 bases left between them. As DNA, the CDR3 is TGTGCCAGCAGCTTAAGTGGAGGGAATTCACCCCTCCACTTT. It is translated as CASSLSGGNSPLHF.

The chain couples TRBV4-1 to TRBJ2-6, with D possibly matching TRBD2 (5 bases). The germline gives CDR1 MGHRA, CDR2 YSYEKL. V was shortened by 0 bases and J by 2 bases, with 11 bases between the two germline ends. The CDR3 length is 17 residues. The CDR3 DNA reads as TGCGCCAGCAGCCAAGATGGGTTGGGAGCTGGGGCCAACGTCCTGACTTTC. Translation: CASSQDGLGAGANVLTF.

The rearrangement joins TRBV9 to TRBJ2-1, with D maybe TRBD2 (5 bases). V lost 0 bases and J lost 3, with 13 bases in between. Per germline, CDR1 SGDLS and CDR2 YYNGEE. This CDR3 has 16 residues. CDR3 bases: TGTGCCAGCAGCGTAGGGGCGGGTAGGGACTACAATGAGCAGTTCTTC. Residues: CASSVGAGRDYNEQFF.

V gene TRBV28 combines with J gene TRBJ1-2; tentatively, D is TRBD1 (5 bases). CDR1 is MDHEN and CDR2 is SYDVKM in the germline V gene. V gave up 5 bases and J gave up 8 bases, with 15 bases separating them. The CDR3 is made up of 13 amino acids. CDR3 protein: CASSPTALGGYTF. The CDR3 DNA reads TGTGCCAGCAGTCCGACAGCCCTCGGCGGCTACACCTTC.

This chain uses TRBV19 with TRBJ1-2; D remains ambiguous. CDR1 LNHDA and CDR2 SQIVND come from the germline V gene (reference sequence). The CDR3 extends over 14 amino acids. V was trimmed by 5 bases and J by 1 base, leaving 11 bases between them. This CDR3 reads CASSLTGVNYGYTF. The CDR3 coding sequence is TGTGCCAGTAGTCTCACCGGAGTTAACTATGGCTACACCTTC.

The chain links TRBV19 to TRBJ2-7; TRBD2 agrees at 12 bases. Looked up from germline, CDR1 is LNHDA and CDR2 is SQIVND (reference sequence). The CDR3 covers 15 residues. After removal of 4 bases from V and 4 bases from J, the junction contained 5 bases not matched to a gene. The CDR3 protein is CASSTRTSGTYEQYF. CDR3 DNA sequence: TGTGCCAGTAGTACTCGGACTAGCGGGACTTACGAGCAGTACTTC. The full variable domain, its missing parts supplied by reference TRBV19 and TRBJ2-7, is DGGITQSPKYLFRKEGQNVTLSCEQNLNHDAMYWYRQDPGQGLRLIYYSQIVNDFQKGDIAEGYSVSREKKESFPLTVTSAQKNPTAFYLCASSTRTSGTYEQYFGPGTRLTVT.

This clone is a singleton in its sample. The chain joins TRBV6-5 to TRBJ2-2, with no clear D. V was clipped by 0 bases and J by 2 bases, with 7 bases between them. The CDR3 is 15 amino acids. Germline CDR1 MNHEY, CDR2 SVGAGI. CDR3 DNA sequence: TGTGCCAGCAGTTACTCGAACAGAAACACCGGGGAGCTGTTTTTT. Its protein is CASSYSNRNTGELFF.

The chain recombines TRBV11-2 with TRBJ1-2, with TRBD1 identical over 7 bases. This CDR3 region has 15 residues. CDR1 is SGHAT and CDR2 is FQNNGV in the germline V gene. The V segment lost 4 bases and the J segment 4 bases; nucleotides outside the gene matches: 9. CDR3 sequence (DNA): TGTGCCAGCAGCTCGAACAGGGGTTTGGTCTATGGCTACACCTTC. The encoded protein is CASSSNRGLVYGYTF.

V and J are TRBV9 and TRBJ2-3; possibly TRBD2 for D (6 bases). CDR1 is SGDLS and CDR2 is YYNGEE in the germline V gene. With 0 bases removed from V and 1 base from J, the gap between germline ends came to 9 bases. The CDR3 totals 15 residues. Here the CDR3 reads CASSVDGRGTDTQYF. The CDR3 DNA follows: TGTGCCAGCAGCGTAGACGGGAGAGGCACAGATACGCAGTATTTT.

This clone has more than one count but fewer than ten. This rearrangement joins TRBV5-4 to TRBJ2-7; 7 bases line up with TRBD1. The CDR3 has 13 residues. From germline, CDR1 is SGHNT and CDR2 YYREEE (reference sequence). The V and J ends lost 3 bases and 2 bases, in that order; junction bases with no gene match: 2. CDR3 DNA: TGTGCCAGCAGCTCGGGACAGCCCTACGAGCAGTACTTC. As protein: CASSSGQPYEQYF.

The V call is TRBV19, the J call TRBJ2-7, with 14 bases aligning to TRBD2. CDR3 size: 16 residues. V shed 5 bases and J 4 bases; nucleotides not matched to a gene: 7. Germline CDR1 is LNHDA and CDR2 is SQIVND (reference sequence). The CDR3 DNA follows: TGTGCCAGTAGTGCCCGGACTAGCGGGAGGAGTTACGAGCAGTACTTC. The encoded protein is CASSARTSGRSYEQYF.